This TCR beta chain was identified during a study of T cells in Graves' hyperthyroidism and ophthalmopathy. Study-level information: Peripheral blood was taken when the disease was first diagnosed, before any treatment began. Notes on the study in general: For ophthalmopathy, model prediction preceded onset by a median roughly 6.2 months.

A total of 15 residues make up the CDR3, ends included. Germline assignment: CDR1 MNHEY and CDR2 SMNVEV (reference sequence). Many counts were recorded for this clonotype. What it recognizes is unknown. It is unclear where the CDR3 begins or ends on the DNA, so no DNA is shown, and the CDR3 is as TCRdb lists it. The hyperthyroidism was newly diagnosed and had lasted under 2 months; the patients were aged 18 to 65. The PBMCs were taken from roughly 10 ml of fresh peripheral blood. What was amplified from RNA transcripts were TCR beta CDR3 regions. In the first-round RT-PCR of the TCR CDR3, the HTBI primer set was used. TCRdb independently ran MiXCR on the multiplex PCR reads; one entry per CDR3 protein. The table has around 420,000 distinct CDR3 sequences, around 13% seen once; the top ten hold 5.3%.

The sequenced sample consisted of blood. This clonotype was obtained from a woman aged 18-29 years with Graves' hyperthyroidism. The gene calls are TRBV27 and TRBJ2-1. CDR3 amino acids: CASSSSNAAYNEQFF.